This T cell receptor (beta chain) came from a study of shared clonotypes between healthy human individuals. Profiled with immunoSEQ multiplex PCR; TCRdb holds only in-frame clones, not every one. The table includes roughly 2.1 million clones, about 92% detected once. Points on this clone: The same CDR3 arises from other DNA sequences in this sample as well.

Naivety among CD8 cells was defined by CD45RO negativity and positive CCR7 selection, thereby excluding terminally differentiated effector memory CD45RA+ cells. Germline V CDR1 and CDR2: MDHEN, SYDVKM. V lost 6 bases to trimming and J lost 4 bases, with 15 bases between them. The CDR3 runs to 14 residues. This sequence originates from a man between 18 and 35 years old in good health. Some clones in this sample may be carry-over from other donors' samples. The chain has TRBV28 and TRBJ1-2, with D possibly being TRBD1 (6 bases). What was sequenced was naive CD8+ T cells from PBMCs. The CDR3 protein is CASRPQGGSYGYTF. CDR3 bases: TGTGCCAGCAGACCACAGGGAGGAAGCTATGGCTACACCTTC.